This T cell receptor beta chain stems from a study of cytomegalovirus exposure and HLA in healthy donors. Sequenced by immunoSEQ multiplex PCR; TCRdb stores in-frame clones only, minus some. The sample holds about 220,000 clones, 80% to 95% seen once. Only a few counts were recorded for this clone. The TCR comes from a woman between 18 and 29 years old in good health and CMV-seronegative. The sequencing input was PBMCs.

CDR3 sequence (DNA): TGTGCCAGCACGACAGGGGTTCACGGCTACACCTTC. Protein: CASTTGVHGYTF. This rearrangement joins TRBV6-5 to TRBJ1-2; 8 positions match TRBD1. The length of the CDR3 is 12 residues. V shed 7 bases and J 8 bases; nucleotides not matched to a gene: 6. CDR1 is MNHEY, CDR2 SVGAGI, per germline.